These T cell receptor beta chains were read from a single sample in a study of Graves' ophthalmopathy and Graves' hyperthyroidism. TCRdb processed the multiplex PCR reads anew with MiXCR; each CDR3 protein has one entry. This table holds roughly 230,000 distinct CDR3 sequences, 20% to 25% found once. The sequenced sample was peripheral blood. The receptors here all came from a woman in her 50s with Graves' ophthalmopathy. Each CDR3 is given with its conserved first and last residue. A D gene is named only where the DNA matches it firmly. Size is omitted from some rows. Given values are once, few, many or a class for expanded clones.

V gene	D gene	clone size	J gene	CDR3 DNA	CDR3 protein
TRBV28	NA	many	TRBJ1-2	TGTGCCAGCAGTTCCTACAGGTACTATGGCTACACCTTC	CASSSYRYYGYTF
TRBV12-3/TRBV12-4	NA	NA	TRBJ1-1	TGTGCCAGCAAACCCCGGACTGGGAACACTGAAGCTTTCTTT	CASKPRTGNTEAFF
TRBV20-1	NA	many	TRBJ1-3	TGCAGTGCTAGAGGGGATAGGGGTACTGGAAACACCATATATTTT	CSARGDRGTGNTIYF
TRBV6-1	NA	NA	TRBJ2-5	TGTGCCAGCAGACTAGGGGCGGCACAAGAGACCCAGTACTTC	CASRLGAAQETQYF
TRBV15	TRBD2	many	TRBJ2-5	TGTGCCACCAGCAGAGGGACTAGCCAAGAGACCCAGTACTTC	CATSRGTSQETQYF
TRBV7-2	TRBD1	many	TRBJ2-7	TGTGCCAGCAGCTTGACAGGGGGGGCCGGCTACGAGCAGTACTTC	CASSLTGGAGYEQYF
TRBV12-3/TRBV12-4	TRBD1	NA	TRBJ2-5	TGTGCCAGCAGCCCCCCGGGACAGGGGTGGGAGGAGACCCAGTACTTC	CASSPPGQGWEETQYF
TRBV6-2/TRBV6-3	NA	many	TRBJ2-5	TGTGCCAGCACTCGACTAGACCAAGAGACCCAGTACTTC	CASTRLDQETQYF
TRBV19	TRBD1	few	TRBJ1-2	TGTGCCAGTAGTCCCTTCGCCGACAGGGACTATGGCTACACCTTC	CASSPFADRDYGYTF
TRBV6-1	NA	few	TRBJ2-2	TGTGCCAGCAGGAGACCATCCACCGGGGAGCTGTTTTTT	CASRRPSTGELFF
TRBV6-2/TRBV6-3	NA	few	TRBJ1-6	TGTGCCAGCAGTTACCATCGCTCAACGGGGAGTTATGTTTCACCCCTCCACTTT	CASSYHRSTGSYVSPLHF
TRBV18	NA	many	TRBJ1-1	TGTGCCAGCTCACGTACCGCAGCGGGGATCGGAAACACTGAAGCTTTCTTT	CASSRTAAGIGNTEAFF
TRBV28	NA	once	TRBJ2-5	TGTGCCAGCAGTTTTTCTAGCGCCAACCAAGAGACCCAGTACTTC	CASSFSSANQETQYF
TRBV19	TRBD1	many	TRBJ1-5	TGTGCCAGTAGTATTGACAGGGCAGGACAGCCCCAGCATTTT	CASSIDRAGQPQHF